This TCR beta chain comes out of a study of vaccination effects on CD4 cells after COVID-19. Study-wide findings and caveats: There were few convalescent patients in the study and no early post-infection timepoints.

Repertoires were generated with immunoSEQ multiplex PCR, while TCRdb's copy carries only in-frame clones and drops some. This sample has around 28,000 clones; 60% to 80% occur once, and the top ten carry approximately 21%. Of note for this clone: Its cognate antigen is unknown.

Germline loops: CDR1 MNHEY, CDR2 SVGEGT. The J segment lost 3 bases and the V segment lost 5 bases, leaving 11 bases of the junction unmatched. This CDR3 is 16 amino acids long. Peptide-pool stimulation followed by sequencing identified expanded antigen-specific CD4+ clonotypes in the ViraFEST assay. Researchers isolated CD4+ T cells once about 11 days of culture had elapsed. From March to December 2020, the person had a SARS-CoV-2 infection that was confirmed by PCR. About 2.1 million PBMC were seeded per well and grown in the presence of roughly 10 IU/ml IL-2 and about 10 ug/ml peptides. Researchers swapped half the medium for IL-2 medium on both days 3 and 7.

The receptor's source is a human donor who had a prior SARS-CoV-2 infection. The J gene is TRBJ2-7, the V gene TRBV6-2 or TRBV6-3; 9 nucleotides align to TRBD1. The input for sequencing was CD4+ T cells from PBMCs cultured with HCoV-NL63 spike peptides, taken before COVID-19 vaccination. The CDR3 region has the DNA TGTGCCAGCAGTGACCCAGGGACAGGGAGGGACTACGAGCAGTACTTC. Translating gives CASSDPGTGRDYEQYF.